A selection of T cell receptor beta chains follows, all from one sample in a study of graft-versus-host responses after intestinal transplantation. These receptors lack a known antigen. Method: immunoSEQ multiplex PCR; TCRdb's copy keeps in-frame clones and lacks some. The table records around 88,000 clones, approximately 90% of them present only once. Specimen: unstimulated CD8+ T cells sorted from spleen or lymph node cells, collected before transplant. All receptors derive from a human donor who was the organ donor for an intestinal transplant. The CDR3 runs from the conserved cysteine through the conserved F or W. Each record gives: clone size, D gene, J gene, V gene, CDR3 DNA, CDR3 protein. The D gene is left open where the match is weak. A row's size may be missing; if present it is once, few, many or a size class.

clone size: -; D gene: TRBD1; J gene: TRBJ2-1; V gene: TRBV7-9; CDR3 DNA: TGTGCCAGCAGCTCGGCACAGGGGATAAGATACAATGAGCAGTTCTTC; CDR3 protein: CASSSAQGIRYNEQFF
clone size: few; D gene: -; J gene: TRBJ2-3; V gene: TRBV7-6; CDR3 DNA: TGTGCCAGCAGCTCCGTCGGTGGTACGCAGTATTTT; CDR3 protein: CASSSVGGTQYF
clone size: once; D gene: TRBD1; J gene: TRBJ1-5; V gene: TRBV19; CDR3 DNA: TGTGCCAGTAGTGGGGGACAGACCAATCAGCCCCAGCATTTT; CDR3 protein: CASSGGQTNQPQHF
clone size: once; D gene: -; J gene: TRBJ2-7; V gene: TRBV7-9; CDR3 DNA: TGTGCCACCCGAGGCAGTAACACCTACGAGCAGTACTTC; CDR3 protein: CATRGSNTYEQYF
clone size: -; D gene: TRBD1; J gene: TRBJ1-1; V gene: TRBV4-1; CDR3 DNA: TGCGCCAGCAGCCAAGTGGGACAGGGTGGGGACACTGAAGCTTTCTTT; CDR3 protein: CASSQVGQGGDTEAFF
clone size: -; D gene: -; J gene: TRBJ2-2; V gene: TRBV7-6; CDR3 DNA: TGTGCCAGCAGCTTATGGGGCACCGGGGAGCTGTTTTTT; CDR3 protein: CASSLWGTGELFF
clone size: once; D gene: TRBD1; J gene: TRBJ2-7; V gene: TRBV4-1; CDR3 DNA: TGCGCCAGCAGCCAAGAAATGAGACAGGGGTTCTACGAGCAGTACTTC; CDR3 protein: CASSQEMRQGFYEQYF
clone size: -; D gene: TRBD2; J gene: TRBJ2-7; V gene: TRBV2; CDR3 DNA: TGTGCCAGCAGGGGGACTAGCGGGAGGACCGGCTACGAGCAGTACTTC; CDR3 protein: CASRGTSGRTGYEQYF
clone size: -; D gene: -; J gene: TRBJ2-3; V gene: TRBV29-1; CDR3 DNA: TGCAGCGTTGTATTTCTACCAGATACGCAGTATTTT; CDR3 protein: CSVVFLPDTQYF
clone size: -; D gene: -; J gene: TRBJ1-1; V gene: TRBV6-5; CDR3 DNA: TGTGCCAGCAGTCTCCTCAGGGGAATGGAAACTGAAGCTTTCTTT; CDR3 protein: CASSLLRGMETEAFF
clone size: -; D gene: -; J gene: TRBJ2-3; V gene: TRBV7-9; CDR3 DNA: TGTGCCAGCAGCCCCCGTAGGAAGGGGGTTGATACAGATACGCAGTATTTT; CDR3 protein: CASSPRRKGVDTDTQYF
clone size: -; D gene: -; J gene: TRBJ1-2; V gene: TRBV4-1; CDR3 DNA: TGCGCCAGCAGCCAAGAGGCGGGGTTCACCGGCTATGGCTACACCTTC; CDR3 protein: CASSQEAGFTGYGYTF
clone size: -; D gene: TRBD2; J gene: TRBJ2-1; V gene: TRBV4-2; CDR3 DNA: TGTGCCAGCAGCCAAGATCCGGGACTAGCGGGGGGGAAAGGCTACAATGAGCAGTTCTTC; CDR3 protein: CASSQDPGLAGGKGYNEQFF
clone size: few; D gene: -; J gene: TRBJ1-1; V gene: TRBV7-9; CDR3 DNA: TGTGCCAGCAGCCAGGGGACTGAAGCTTTCTTT; CDR3 protein: CASSQGTEAFF
clone size: -; D gene: -; J gene: TRBJ2-7; V gene: TRBV10-3; CDR3 DNA: TGTGCCATCAAAATTGGGGAGTCCGGCGAGCAGTACTTC; CDR3 protein: CAIKIGESGEQYF
clone size: -; D gene: TRBD1; J gene: TRBJ1-5; V gene: TRBV29-1; CDR3 DNA: TGCAGCGTCCACGACCGGGACAGGGTTGGGCCTTGCGACAATCAGCCCCAGCATTTT; CDR3 protein: CSVHDRDRVGPCDNQPQHF
clone size: -; D gene: -; J gene: TRBJ2-7; V gene: TRBV27; CDR3 DNA: TGTGCCAGCAGTTTATCTGGTCCCTACGAGCAGTACTTC; CDR3 protein: CASSLSGPYEQYF
clone size: -; D gene: -; J gene: TRBJ1-4; V gene: TRBV9; CDR3 DNA: TGTGCCAGCAGCACCCCCGGGACCACTAATGAAAAACTGTTTTTT; CDR3 protein: CASSTPGTTNEKLFF
clone size: -; D gene: -; J gene: TRBJ2-2; V gene: TRBV5-5; CDR3 DNA: TGTGCCAGCAGCTTGGTCGTGTATAGGGAGCTGTTTTTT; CDR3 protein: CASSLVVYRELFF
clone size: -; D gene: TRBD1; J gene: TRBJ2-3; V gene: TRBV7-3; CDR3 DNA: TGTGCCAGCAGCTCGGGACAGGGATTTGCAGATACGCAGTATTTT; CDR3 protein: CASSSGQGFADTQYF
clone size: -; D gene: -; J gene: TRBJ2-7; V gene: TRBV19; CDR3 DNA: TGTGCCAGTAGTATTTGGGCGACATCGGAGCAGTACTTC; CDR3 protein: CASSIWATSEQYF
clone size: -; D gene: TRBD2; J gene: TRBJ2-5; V gene: TRBV7-7; CDR3 DNA: TGTGCCAGCAGCTCACTAGCGGGGGCCAAAGAGACCCAGTACTTC; CDR3 protein: CASSSLAGAKETQYF
clone size: -; D gene: -; J gene: TRBJ1-4; V gene: TRBV7-3; CDR3 DNA: TGTGCCAGCAGCTTAATCGGACAGTTCGGGACTAATGAAAAACTGTTTTTT; CDR3 protein: CASSLIGQFGTNEKLFF
clone size: -; D gene: -; J gene: TRBJ1-3; V gene: TRBV5-1; CDR3 DNA: TGCGCCAGTAGCTTGGCCCCCTCTGGAAACACCATATATTTT; CDR3 protein: CASSLAPSGNTIYF
clone size: -; D gene: -; J gene: TRBJ2-1; V gene: TRBV7-9; CDR3 DNA: TGTGCCAGCAGCCCGGTGGCCTGGGGGCTTGTAACAAATGAGCAGTTCTTC; CDR3 protein: CASSPVAWGLVTNEQFF
clone size: -; D gene: -; J gene: TRBJ2-7; V gene: TRBV5-4; CDR3 DNA: TGTGCCAGCAGCTTGGCCGGGAACTACGAGCAGTACTTC; CDR3 protein: CASSLAGNYEQYF
clone size: -; D gene: -; J gene: TRBJ2-2; V gene: TRBV7-6; CDR3 DNA: TGTGCCAGCAGCTTAACGGTGACGGAGTCAGTTGCTAACACCGGGGAGCTGTTTTTT; CDR3 protein: CASSLTVTESVANTGELFF
clone size: -; D gene: TRBD2; J gene: TRBJ2-7; V gene: TRBV11-2; CDR3 DNA: TGTGCCAGCAGCTTCGGACTAGCCTTGTCCTACGAGCAGTACTTC; CDR3 protein: CASSFGLALSYEQYF
clone size: few; D gene: -; J gene: TRBJ1-3; V gene: TRBV7-9; CDR3 DNA: TGTGCCAGCAGCGACCGGGGCAAGGGAAACACCATATATTTT; CDR3 protein: CASSDRGKGNTIYF
clone size: few; D gene: -; J gene: TRBJ1-6; V gene: TRBV7-9; CDR3 DNA: TGTGCCAGCAGCCCCCGGGACCGTTGGAATTCACCCCTCCACTTT; CDR3 protein: CASSPRDRWNSPLHF
clone size: once; D gene: -; J gene: TRBJ1-2; V gene: TRBV6-1; CDR3 DNA: TGTGCCAGCAGTGAAGGTCCCAGGGAACATGGCTACACCTTC; CDR3 protein: CASSEGPREHGYTF